These 16 T cell receptor beta chains share one sample of origin, sequenced in a study of T cell responses to AZD1222 COVID-19 vaccine. Assay used: immunoSEQ multiplex PCR; TCRdb lists only in-frame clones, some missing. The sample has about 180,000 clones; 70% to 90% are singletons. The sample in question was peripheral blood, obtained on day 0 of AZD1222 vaccination. These TCRs come from an adult in good health.

V gene TRBV6-5 combines with J gene TRBJ1-1, with 8 nucleotides matching TRBD1. The CDR3 consists of 13 residues. Trimming cost V 7 bases and J 5 bases; bases outside gene matches: 6. Per germline, CDR1 MNHEY and CDR2 SVGAGI. The CDR3 DNA sequence: TGTGCCAGCAACCCGACAGGGGAGACTGAAGCTTTCTTT. It codes for CASNPTGETEAFF.

The rearrangement links TRBV6-5 to TRBJ1-3, with D possibly being TRBD1 (5 bases). Between the trimmed V and J ends, which lost 8 bases and 11 bases, there was a span of 16 bases. Germline lookup yields CDR1 MNHEY and CDR2 SVGAGI. The CDR3 is 12 residues long. This CDR3 reads CASRGLLGAIYF. The CDR3 nucleotides are TGTGCCAGCCGGGGACTCTTAGGGGCCATATATTTT.

The genes are TRBV11-3 and TRBJ2-3; 11 bases are shared with TRBD2. CDR3 length: 16 residues. V trimming: 5 bases; J trimming: 4 bases; junction bases outside the gene matches: 8. Germline V lookup: CDR1 SGHNT, CDR2 YENEEA. The CDR3 coding sequence is TGTGCCAGCAGCCCCGGGACTAGCGGAGGGGCAGATACGCAGTATTTT. Translation gives CASSPGTSGGADTQYF.

This clone was recorded only once. The rearrangement uses TRBV5-1 and TRBJ2-3, with 11 bases identical to TRBD1. Losses at the gene ends were 5 bases for V and 5 bases for J; bases not matched to a gene: 7. Germline-derived CDR1 and CDR2 are SGHRS and YFSETQ. The CDR3 covers 15 residues. The CDR3 DNA sequence: TGCGCCAGCAGAGGAAGGACAGGGGGCAAAGATACGCAGTATTTT. It encodes CASRGRTGGKDTQYF.

This clone has just a few counts. J is TRBJ1-5 and V is TRBV5-5; unclear D gene. The V gene's germline CDR1 is SGHKS and CDR2 YYEKEE (reference sequence). This CDR3 is 13 amino acids long. Trimming stripped 3 bases from V and 2 bases from J, with 6 bases between. The CDR3 nucleotides read TGTGCCAGCAGCTCAATACGCAATCAGCCCCAGCATTTT. Protein sequence: CASSSIRNQPQHF.

The chain has TRBV4-1 and TRBJ1-6; 9 nucleotides match TRBD1. The length of the CDR3 is 15 residues. J lost 10 bases, V lost 6 bases, and 10 bases had no gene match. Germline V lookup: CDR1 MGHRA, CDR2 YSYEKL. CDR3 loop: CASSIIQGARSPLHF. The DNA for the CDR3 is TGCGCCAGCAGTATAATACAGGGGGCCAGGTCACCCCTCCACTTT.

The CDR3 reads CASSPDTSLREQFF. The DNA for the CDR3 is TGTGCCAGCAGCCCTGATACCAGCCTTAGAGAGCAGTTCTTC. The chain uses TRBV7-9 and TRBJ2-1; D gene uncertain. This CDR3 region has 14 residues. The germline V gene encodes CDR1 SEHNR and CDR2 FQNEAQ (reference sequence). Trimming cost V 5 bases and J 10 bases, with 18 bases left between them.

The V call is TRBV28, the J call TRBJ2-6; D gene ambiguous. CDR1 is MDHEN and CDR2 is SYDVKM in the germline V gene. With 3 bases removed from V and 4 bases from J, the gap between germline ends came to 4 bases. This CDR3 spans 13 amino acids. The CDR3, as DNA: TGTGCCAGCAGTTTGTTGGGGGCCAACGTCCTGACTTTC. It encodes CASSLLGANVLTF. The whole variable domain, filled in from reference TRBV28 and TRBJ2-6, reads DVKVTQSSRYLVKRTGEKVFLECVQDMDHENMFWYRQDPGLGLRLIYFSYDVKMKEKGDIPEGYSVSREKKERFSLILESASTNQTSMYLCASSLLGANVLTFGAGSRLTVL.

The rearrangement links TRBV28 to TRBJ1-2, with TRBD1 matching over 8 bases. The trim removed 4 bases at V and 4 bases at J, leaving 5 bases unmatched. CDR3 length equals 14 residues. Germline V CDR1 and CDR2: MDHEN, SYDVKM. The CDR3 reads CASSSLGQVYGYTF. The CDR3 DNA sequence: TGTGCCAGCAGTTCACTGGGACAGGTCTATGGCTACACCTTC.

The chain joins TRBV5-1 to TRBJ2-7; TRBD1 aligns across 7 bases. CDR3 length equals 16 residues. CDR1 and CDR2 from the germline V gene are SGHRS and YFSETQ. The V gene end was trimmed by 0 bases and the J gene end by 6 bases; junction bases not matched to a gene: 12. CDR3 sequence (DNA): TGCGCCAGCAGCTTGGGGCCCCCAGGGGGTAACAGCGAGCAGTACTTC. This encodes CASSLGPPGGNSEQYF.

V is TRBV28 and J is TRBJ2-2; D remains unclear. The CDR3 covers 14 residues. Germline V CDR1 and CDR2: MDHEN, SYDVKM. V was trimmed by 2 bases and J by 7 bases, leaving 11 bases between them. CDR3 sequence reads: CASSLALTNGELFF. CDR3 nucleotide sequence: TGTGCCAGCAGTTTAGCCCTGACCAACGGGGAGCTGTTTTTT.

The sample holds one count of this clone. The rearrangement links TRBV9 to TRBJ1-3, with TRBD1 identical over 8 bases. Trimming at V came to 3 bases and at J to 4 bases, leaving 9 bases not matched to a gene. The CDR3 has 16 amino acids. Germline-derived CDR1 and CDR2 are SGDLS and YYNGEE. The CDR3, as DNA: TGTGCCAGCAGCGCCGGACAGGGAGTTACGGGAAACACCATATATTTT. Amino acid sequence: CASSAGQGVTGNTIYF.

This rearrangement joins TRBV7-3 to TRBJ2-3; D uncertain. The CDR3 has 14 residues. The V gene lost 5 bases and the J gene lost 6 bases, with 15 bases spanning the gap. Germline V gene sequence: CDR1 SGHTA, CDR2 FQGTGA. The DNA for the CDR3 is TGTGCCAGCAGCCCAGGCAGGAGTGGGGATACGCAGTATTTT. Translating it yields CASSPGRSGDTQYF.

CDR3 nucleotide sequence: TGTGCCTGGAGTTCCGAGTACTATGGCTACACCTTC. Translating it yields CAWSSEYYGYTF. The chain uses TRBV30 and TRBJ1-2; D not resolved. The CDR3 has 12 amino acids. Germline V gene lookup returns CDR1 GTSNPN and CDR2 SVGIG (reference sequence). The V end lost 2 bases, the J end lost 3 bases, and 7 bases lay between the germline ends.

The chain is built from TRBV9 and TRBJ2-2; the match to TRBD2 covers 10 bases. V gave up 4 bases and J gave up 1 base; unmatched junction bases: 4. CDR1 is SGDLS, CDR2 YYNGEE, per germline. CDR3 length equals 16 residues. Here the CDR3 DNA reads TGTGCCAGCAGCCCCCGGACTAGCGGGAACACCGGGGAGCTGTTTTTT. It translates to CASSPRTSGNTGELFF.

This clone has just a few counts. The rearrangement joins TRBV6-2 or TRBV6-3 to TRBJ1-1, with D possibly matching TRBD1 (5 bases). Germline V lookup: CDR1 MNHEY, CDR2 SVGEGT. The germline V and J ends were trimmed by 2 bases and 0 bases, with 13 bases remaining between them. This CDR3 has 16 residues. The CDR3 is CASSYPRGTMNTEAFF. The CDR3 region has the DNA TGTGCCAGCAGTTACCCTCGAGGGACGATGAACACTGAAGCTTTCTTT.